This paragraph reports one TCR beta chain. This entry belongs to a study of blood T cell repertoires in COVID-19. V dropped 0 bases and J dropped 10; count of bases not matched to a gene: 7. The CDR3 length is 15 residues. CDR1 is SGDLS and CDR2 is YYNGEE in the germline V gene. Sequencing was performed with immunoSEQ multiplex PCR; in TCRdb, only in-frame clones are kept and a portion is missing. The top ten clones hold about a sixth of a sample with hundreds of thousands of clones, around 86% of them seen once. The sequence derives from a man between 18 and 29 years old who had recovered from COVID-19. The chain has TRBV9 and TRBJ2-1; 10 bases match TRBD2. Sequencing was performed on PBMCs or T cells enriched from blood (not recorded which). The CDR3 coding sequence is TGTGCCAGCAGCGTAGGGACTAGCGGCGCGAAGGAGCAGTTCTTC. This codes for CASSVGTSGAKEQFF.